This T cell receptor beta chain was profiled in a study of STAT3 mutations in large granular lymphocyte leukemia (dated by TCRdb to the late 2010s). About the full investigation: In roughly half of the longitudinally sequenced T-LGLL patients, canonical activating STAT3 mutations were detected. Over half of the T-LGLL patients were given one or more immunosuppressive therapy regimens, and 30% to 45% of those treated had a hematologic response. Serial deep sequencing of TCRbeta CDR3 and STAT3 was performed in patients with T-cell large granular lymphocyte leukemia to reconstruct clonal hierarchy and dynamics. From an initial cohort of around 200 LGL patients, about 19 representative T-LGLL cases were picked for longitudinal TCRbeta and STAT3 sequencing. A couple of patients with natural killer LGL leukemia were also sequenced longitudinally as controls within the study. Patients were sequenced at over 3 time points on average, with the number of samplings per patient ranging from 2 to 8. Results and caveats for the whole study, not just this receptor: Dominant TCR clone burden was found to exceed STAT3 mutant burden in several patients, suggesting that STAT3 mutation arose secondarily within a pre-expanded clone. TCR clonotype switching after therapy was seen in about 30% of the 18 patients, with all newly emerging clones being STAT3 wild type. Because no samples were available when a clone first appeared, clonal expansion had to be inferred from samplings taken at other points. The linking of therapy response to changes in TCR clonal burden was complicated by variable intervals between samplings and differing treatment regimens. All T-LGLL patients had at least one immunodominant TCRbeta clonotype, and roughly half had multiple immunodominant subclonotypes. Since codominant clonotypes persisted in some patients, a small but highly pathogenic clone may have gone undetected.

The same DNA, extracted from blood mononuclear cells, served for both TCR sequencing and STAT3 sequencing. Germline trimming: 0 bases from V, 2 bases from J; junction bases outside gene matches: 7. The cysteine opens and the phenylalanine closes a CDR3 of 17 amino acids. Here the CDR3 DNA is all that survives: 51 bases in frame from base 1. For CDR1 and CDR2, the germline V gene lists LGHNA and YNFKEQ. Concerning this clone: The specificity of this receptor is unknown. One base away there is no much larger clone; base qualities are not given.

TCRbeta libraries were sequenced on an Illumina MiSeq, and an average of about 41,000 productive templates per sample was obtained. Multiplex PCR amplification was used to generate TCRbeta CDR3 libraries with the immunoSEQ assay. Processing in the source paper ran as follows. Following a previously defined approach, repertoire diversity was calculated, and values close to 0 point to extremely monoclonal samples. Not all clones reach the TCRdb copy of this immuneACCESS table, which keeps in-frame sequences only. Checked studies attribute under half of the gap to unresolved V genes and leave the rest unexplained. V and J calls and clone size follow that table, whereas D and trimming were derived from the DNA. Counted in this sample were roughly 10,000 clones; more than 85% of them appeared once. Jointly, the top ten make up about 66% of the sample.

Material for sequencing was peripheral blood mononuclear cells. The rearrangement joined TRBV4-2 to TRBJ2-3, with 8 bases matching TRBD1. This receptor was obtained from a man aged 55 to 70 with T-cell large granular lymphocyte leukemia. Some clones in this sample may be carry-over from other donors' samples. The age is the age at diagnosis. CDR3 sequence: CASSQDGAQGATDTQYF. The DNA sequence is given as TGTGCCAGCAGCCAAGACGGGGCCCAGGGGGCCACAGATACGCAGTATTTT.